The clone carrying this TCR beta chain was found a few times. The repertoire was sequenced with immunoSEQ multiplex PCR; TCRdb's copy has only in-frame clones and lacks some. The data contain about 980,000 clones, approximately 80% of them seen just once; the ten biggest clones take up approximately 1.5%. This record comes from a study of shared clonotypes between healthy human individuals. V was cut by 5 bases and J by 10 bases, with 20 bases left in between. In germline, CDR1 is SGHNT, CDR2 YENEEA. CDR3 size: 14 residues. The V and J genes are TRBV11-3 and TRBJ1-1; TRBD1 is a possible D gene (5 bases). The sequenced sample consisted of memory CD4+ T cells sorted from blood. The subset is: CD45RA-negative fraction. This clonotype originated in a man younger than 30 in good health. The CDR3 bases are TGTGCCAGCAGCAATAGATGGGGGGACGGGCCAGCTTTCTTT. It yields the protein CASSNRWGDGPAFF. The full variable domain, its missing parts supplied by reference TRBV11-3 and TRBJ1-1, is EAGVVQSPRYKIIEKKQPVAFWCNPISGHNTLYWYLQNLGQGPELLIRYENEEAVDDSQLPKDRFSAERLKGVDSTLKIQPAELGDSAVYLCASSNRWGDGPAFFGQGTRLTVV.